This T cell receptor (beta chain) derives from a study of cytomegalovirus exposure and HLA in healthy donors. Primers for the PCR totalled 60 Vbeta and 13 Jbeta. Sequenced by immunoSEQ multiplex PCR; TCRdb stores in-frame clones only, minus some. The sample lists tens of thousands of clones; roughly three quarters were seen once. Study results and caveats: In an earlier analysis, in several hundred donors, most V segments appeared productive either ~87% or ~30% of the time. Immune exposure was documented only through CMV serostatus. Per a later analysis, HLA-associated TCR beta chains showed more clonal expansion than other, equally common TCR beta chains.

Each of the donors was a healthy bone marrow donor. The CDR3 has 19 amino acids. In the case of this clone: Its antigen is as yet unknown.

The chain joins TRBV12-2 to TRBJ2-3; the table gives TRBD1 as D, unverified against the DNA. TRBV12-2 counts as a pseudogene. The clonotype originates from a woman between 45 and 65 years old in good health and CMV-seropositive. Specimen: PBMCs. CDR3 sequence (DNA): TGTGCAAGTCGCTTAGAGGTAGGCCGACAGGGGGTAGACCCAGATACGCAGTATTTT. It yields the protein CASRLEVGRQGVDPDTQYF.